This T cell receptor beta chain derives from a study of T-cell reconstitution after alpha-beta-depleted transplantation in children. The table lists this clonotype with a few counts. For TCRbeta, the library was prepared with unique molecular identifiers. TCRdb re-derived calls from the PCR reads in MiXCR, one entry per CDR3 protein. This sample carries 500,000 or so distinct CDR3 sequences, about 30% of them seen once, and the ten largest clones take roughly 2.5%. Germline assignment: CDR1 LNHNV and CDR2 YYDKDF (reference sequence). The CDR3 has 11 residues. V was pared by 3 bases and J by 2 bases, with 0 bases between.

The clonotype originates from a human donor who donated a stem cell graft to a child with aplastic anemia. J is TRBJ2-3 and V is TRBV15; no clear D. The specimen was PBMCs from the stem cell graft donor, collected from the stem cell graft. The CDR3 DNA reads as TGTGCCACCAGCAGCACAGATACGCAGTATTTT. It encodes CATSSTDTQYF. Full variable domain (outside the CDR3, taken from reference TRBV15 and TRBJ2-3): DAMVIQNPRYQVTQFGKPVTLSCSQTLNHNVMYWYQQKSSQAPKLLFHYYDKDFNNEADTPDNFQSRRPNTSFCFLDIRSPGLGDTAMYLCATSSTDTQYFGPGTRLTVL.